This T cell receptor beta chain was recorded in a study of CD8+CD57+ T cells in acquired aplastic anemia. Between the trimmed V and J ends, which lost 3 bases and 6 bases, there was a span of 9 bases. CDR1 and CDR2 (germline): DFQATT, SNEGSKA (reference sequence). This CDR3 comprises 12 residues. Template material for TCR beta VDJ and CDR3 profiling consisted of genomic DNA. TCRdb reprocessed the reads with MiXCR, giving one entry per CDR3 protein. The sample includes around 50,000 distinct CDR3 sequences, roughly three fifths of them seen just once. Patients picked for sequencing had shown CD8+CD57+ cell expansion detected by flow cytometry.

This TCR derives from a human donor with aplastic anemia. Source material: sorted CD4+, CD8+, or CD8+CD57+ T cells (not recorded which) from PBMCs. V usage is TRBV20-1 and J usage is TRBJ1-5; D is ambiguous. CDR3 in DNA: TGCAGTGCTAGCCAGAGCCCTCAGCCCCAGCATTTT. Its translation is CSASQSPQPQHF.